This T cell receptor beta chain was recorded in a study of shared T cell receptors in the human thymus. Deletions cut 4 bases from V and 6 bases from J, with 19 bases between. From germline, CDR1 is SGDLS and CDR2 YYNGEE. CDR3 length: 15 residues. TCRdb's copy holds only in-frame clones and misses some; the assay was immunoSEQ multiplex PCR. The sample holds 700,000 or so clones, 80% to 90% seen once. The data also belong to a second study, concerning human thymus T cells. That work adds: Apparent skewing of V and J gene usage characterized both thymic and blood repertoires. Thymic TCR repertoires of unrelated people reportedly overlapped highly.

The chain carries TRBV9 and TRBJ1-1, with D perhaps TRBD1 (6 bases). This receptor was obtained from a girl in the first two years of life with a congenital heart defect. Sequencing was carried out using thymocytes. This CDR3 reads CASSSHRDRFAEAFF. CDR3 bases: TGTGCCAGCAGCTCCCACAGGGATCGGTTCGCTGAAGCTTTCTTT.